This TCR beta chain was sequenced during a study of cytomegalovirus exposure and HLA in healthy donors. On the study more broadly: In a later analysis, it was reported that the roughly 130 validation repertoires had been produced on the same platform as the 550 to 850 repertoires belonging to the first cohort.

Remarks on this clone: Its specificity is unknown.

Germline lookup yields CDR1 SGHVS and CDR2 FQNEAQ. CDR3 length: 17 amino acids. V gave up 1 base and J gave up 1 base, with 17 bases separating them. Profiling relied on immunoSEQ multiplex PCR, and the TCRdb table lists in-frame clones only, not all of them. The table includes about 180,000 clones, around 84% detected once. Findings and caveats of the study: Reports described diagnosis of cytomegalovirus status by the classifier as highly specific and sensitive.

This receptor was identified in a man aged 18 to 30 in good health and CMV-seropositive. The sequenced material came from PBMCs. The genes are TRBV7-8 and TRBJ2-7; D possibly corresponds to TRBD2 (6 bases). CDR3 loop: CASSLDGGGTTSYEQYF. Written as DNA, the CDR3 is TGTGCCAGCAGCTTAGATGGGGGAGGTACTACATCCTACGAGCAGTACTTC.